Listed here are 27 T cell receptor beta chains from one sample, sequenced in a study of T cell changes during pregnancy in multiple sclerosis. Profiling relied on immunoSEQ multiplex PCR, and the TCRdb table lists in-frame clones only, not all of them. The table shows 55,000 or so clones, with around 93% occurring only once. This material consisted of CD4+ T cells from peripheral blood mononuclear cells, taken after pregnancy. The receptors originated from a female donor in good health, enrolled as a control in a pregnancy study.

This clone was seen only once. This chain links TRBV6-6 with TRBJ1-3, with TRBD1 identical over 7 bases. This CDR3 comprises 13 residues. Trimming cost V 8 bases and J 3 bases; bases outside gene matches: 4. Germline-derived CDR1 and CDR2 are MNHNY and SVGAGI (reference sequence). The CDR3 sequence is CASGRDSGNTIYF. CDR3 nucleotides: TGTGCCAGCGGAAGGGACAGTGGAAACACCATATATTTT.

DNA of the CDR3: TGTGCCAGCAGTATCGACACCGGCGCCCAGTACTTC. This encodes CASSIDTGAQYF. The rearrangement uses TRBV2 and TRBJ2-5; D gene ambiguous. The CDR3 extends over 12 amino acids. The ends were cut back, 5 bases at V and 9 bases at J, with 13 bases in the middle. From germline, CDR1 is SNHLY and CDR2 FYNNEI. Complete variable domain (other parts from reference TRBV2 and TRBJ2-5): EPEVTQTPSHQVTQMGQEVILRCVPISNHLYFYWYRQILGQKVEFLVSFYNNEISEKSEIFDDQFSVERPDGSNFTLKIRSTKLEDSAMYFCASSIDTGAQYFGPGTRLLVL.

This clone was seen a few times. This sequence joins TRBV19 and TRBJ2-7; TRBD1 matches at 9 bases. Germline V gene sequence: CDR1 LNHDA, CDR2 SQIVND (reference sequence). The ends lost 5 bases at V and 4 bases at J; junction bases unmatched: 9. CDR3 length equals 15 residues. Here the CDR3 DNA reads TGTGCCAGTAGTGAGGCGGGACAGGGTGATTACGAGCAGTACTTC. It encodes CASSEAGQGDYEQYF.

This chain joins TRBV6-5 and TRBJ1-2; D may be TRBD1 (5 bases). This CDR3 is built from 15 residues. CDR1 and CDR2 (germline): MNHEY, SVGAGI. V was cut by 6 bases and J by 4 bases, with 18 bases left in between. The CDR3 region has the DNA TGTGCCAGCAGCCCCGGCCAGACAGTTACCTATGGCTACACCTTC. Translating gives CASSPGQTVTYGYTF.

The rearrangement links TRBV5-5 to TRBJ1-2, with 8 bases identical to TRBD1. The CDR3 contains 14 residues. Germline V gene sequence: CDR1 SGHKS, CDR2 YYEKEE (reference sequence). After removal of 7 bases from V and 4 bases from J, the junction contained 9 bases not matched to a gene. CDR3 DNA sequence: TGTGCCAGCGCGGAGCAGGGGGCTGTCTATGGCTACACCTTC. Translation: CASAEQGAVYGYTF.

The rearrangement links TRBV6-1 to TRBJ1-2; D call uncertain. Trimming stripped 2 bases from V and 0 bases from J, with 4 bases between. CDR1 MNHNS and CDR2 SASEGT come from the germline V gene. This CDR3 spans 13 amino acids. CDR3 sequence reads: CASSEKPNYGYTF. The DNA of the CDR3 is TGTGCCAGCAGTGAAAAGCCTAACTATGGCTACACCTTC.

The V call is TRBV11-2, the J call TRBJ2-7; D remains ambiguous. The CDR3 length is 16 residues. V lost 0 bases to trimming and J lost 3 bases, with 15 bases between them. The germline CDR1 and CDR2 sequences are SGHAT and FQNNGV. The CDR3 bases are TGTGCCAGCAGCTTAGAGGGCCTTTTCACCGTCTACGAGCAGTACTTC. Translation: CASSLEGLFTVYEQYF. The full variable domain, its missing parts supplied by reference TRBV11-2 and TRBJ2-7, is EAGVAQSPRYKIIEKRQSVAFWCNPISGHATLYWYQQILGQGPKLLIQFQNNGVVDDSQLPKDRFSAERLKGVDSTLKIQPAKLEDSAVYLCASSLEGLFTVYEQYFGPGTRLTVT.

The chain joins TRBV6-5 to TRBJ1-4; D ambiguous. There are 15 residues in the CDR3. Trimming stripped 4 bases from V and 8 bases from J, with 17 bases between. In germline, CDR1 is MNHEY, CDR2 SVGAGI. CDR3 coding DNA: TGTGCCAGCAGTTTCCAACAGAGCCGAAACGAAAAACTGTTTTTT. It is translated as CASSFQQSRNEKLFF.

This clone was found a few times. V usage is TRBV7-9 and J usage is TRBJ1-1, with D perhaps TRBD1 (5 bases). The CDR3 has 13 amino acids. The V and J ends lost 4 bases and 9 bases respectively, with 15 bases between them. CDR1 is SEHNR, CDR2 FQNEAQ, per germline (reference sequence). This chain's CDR3 is CASSSAGHVKAFF. For the CDR3, the DNA is TGTGCCAGCAGCTCGGCAGGACACGTCAAAGCTTTCTTT.

The CDR3 is CASGGGSYNSPLHF. The CDR3 DNA reads as TGCGCCAGCGGGGGAGGCTCCTATAATTCACCCCTCCACTTT. The J gene is TRBJ1-6, the V gene TRBV5-1; tentatively, D is TRBD1 (5 bases). CDR1 is SGHRS and CDR2 is YFSETQ in the germline V gene. The CDR3 consists of 14 residues. The V end was cut by 7 bases, the J end by 0 bases, with 8 bases between.

The V call is TRBV11-3, the J call TRBJ2-1; D is undetermined. V was cut by 3 bases and J by 0 bases, with 9 bases left in between. This CDR3 contains 15 residues. Germline CDR1 reads SGHNT; CDR2 reads YENEEA. CDR3 sequence (DNA): TGTGCCAGCAGCTTTATTCCGAGCTCCTACAATGAGCAGTTCTTC. Protein product: CASSFIPSSYNEQFF.

The chain carries TRBV5-8 and TRBJ1-2; weak D call: TRBD1 (6 bases). V was pared by 2 bases and J by 6 bases, with 11 bases between. The CDR3 has 13 amino acids. In germline, CDR1 is SGHTS, CDR2 YDEGEE. The CDR3 coding sequence is TGTGCCAGCAGCTTACAGGGTCTCGATGGCTACACCTTC. Translating it yields CASSLQGLDGYTF.

The rearrangement links TRBV4-3 to TRBJ1-2, with 7 bases lining up with TRBD1. This CDR3 is 17 amino acids long. J lost 5 bases, V lost 0 bases, and 12 bases had no gene match. Germline V gives CDR1 LGHNA, CDR2 YSLEER. Here the CDR3 DNA reads TGCGCCAGCAGCCAAGATTGGGCGTCCAACAGGGGATATGGCTACACCTTC. It yields the protein CASSQDWASNRGYGYTF.

The CDR3 region is CASSHDAGNGDQYF. The CDR3 DNA reads TGCGCCAGCAGCCACGACGCAGGGAACGGTGACCAGTACTTC. The chain combines TRBV4-3 with TRBJ2-5; D might be TRBD1 (5 bases). From germline, CDR1 is LGHNA and CDR2 YSLEER. The germline V and J ends were trimmed by 3 bases and 10 bases, with 18 bases remaining between them. This CDR3 has 14 residues.

V is TRBV19 and J is TRBJ2-6, with 9 nucleotides matching TRBD1. J lost 2 bases, V lost 3 bases, and 5 bases had no gene match. This CDR3 spans 17 amino acids. Per germline, CDR1 LNHDA and CDR2 SQIVND (reference sequence). The CDR3 coding sequence is TGTGCCAGTAGTATTGGACAGGGGAGGGCTGGGGCCAACGTCCTGACTTTC. The encoded protein is CASSIGQGRAGANVLTF.

J is TRBJ1-2 and V is TRBV18; TRBD1 matches at 8 bases. CDR3 size: 14 residues. The trim removed 6 bases at V and 4 bases at J, leaving 7 bases unmatched. CDR1 and CDR2 (germline): KGHSH, LQKENI. The CDR3, as DNA: TGTGCCAGCTCTGGACAGGGACGGGGCTATGGCTACACCTTC. This translates into CASSGQGRGYGYTF.

The chain recombines TRBV15 with TRBJ1-1; TRBD1 agrees at 7 bases. The V gene's germline CDR1 is LNHNV and CDR2 YYDKDF (reference sequence). Trimming cost V 1 base and J 4 bases; bases outside gene matches: 9. The CDR3 contains 16 residues. This CDR3 reads CATSRGIRGRGTEAFF. In DNA form, the CDR3 reads TGTGCCACCAGCAGAGGAATAAGGGGGCGAGGCACTGAAGCTTTCTTT. Filled out from reference TRBV15 and TRBJ1-1, the complete variable domain reads DAMVIQNPRYQVTQFGKPVTLSCSQTLNHNVMYWYQQKSSQAPKLLFHYYDKDFNNEADTPDNFQSRRPNTSFCFLDIRSPGLGDTAMYLCATSRGIRGRGTEAFFGQGTRLTVV.

The V call is TRBV5-1, the J call TRBJ1-4, with 7 bases matching TRBD1. The CDR3 totals 16 residues. The V gene end was trimmed by 0 bases and the J gene end by 10 bases; junction bases not matched to a gene: 12. Germline V lookup: CDR1 SGHRS, CDR2 YFSETQ. The CDR3 sequence is CASSLGSQGREGKLFF. The CDR3 region has the DNA TGCGCCAGCAGCTTGGGATCACAGGGGCGGGAAGGAAAACTGTTTTTT.

The chain recombines TRBV7-6 with TRBJ1-1, with a weak D call TRBD1 (5 bases). The V and J ends lost 5 bases and 3 bases respectively, with 16 bases between them. CDR1 is SGHVS, CDR2 FNYEAQ, per germline. This CDR3 contains 15 residues. This CDR3 reads CASSRRGGGDTEAFF. The DNA for the CDR3 is TGTGCCAGCAGCCGACGGGGGGGTGGGGACACTGAAGCTTTCTTT.

V is TRBV7-9 and J is TRBJ2-3, with TRBD2 identical over 12 bases. V was pared by 4 bases and J by 6 bases, with 8 bases of the junction left unmatched. Germline assignment: CDR1 SEHNR and CDR2 FQNEAQ (reference sequence). The CDR3 is 16 residues long. CDR3 DNA sequence: TGTGCCAGCAGCTCCGGACTAGCGGGGAGAGTTGATACGCAGTATTTT. Its translation is CASSSGLAGRVDTQYF.

The chain is built from TRBV5-4 and TRBJ1-5; no firm D call. The V and J ends lost 4 bases and 7 bases respectively, with 15 bases between them. CDR1 and CDR2 from the germline V gene are SGHNT and YYREEE (reference sequence). The CDR3 runs to 14 residues. The CDR3 bases are TGTGCCAGCAGCCCCGACGGCCGAGGACAGCCCCAGCATTTT. This sequence encodes CASSPDGRGQPQHF.

This clone was seen just once. The chain employs TRBV30 and TRBJ1-6; perhaps TRBD1 as D (6 bases). Trimming took off 2 bases at V and 6 bases at J, with 11 bases between the two ends. The CDR3 spans 14 residues. CDR1 and CDR2 from the germline V gene are GTSNPN and SVGIG (reference sequence). The CDR3 is CAWSRGGPNSPLHF. Written as DNA, the CDR3 is TGTGCCTGGAGTAGGGGGGGCCCTAATTCACCCCTCCACTTT.

The genes are TRBV15 and TRBJ1-4, with D maybe TRBD1 (5 bases). The CDR3 is made up of 15 amino acids. Deletions cut 1 base from V and 6 bases from J, with 12 bases between. Germline CDR1 and CDR2: LNHNV and YYDKDF (reference sequence). CDR3 residues: CATSRGQGGDEKLFF. CDR3 DNA: TGTGCCACCAGCAGAGGTCAGGGAGGGGATGAAAAACTGTTTTTT.

The V call is TRBV2, the J call TRBJ1-1; 7 bases line up with TRBD1. This CDR3 spans 13 amino acids. V trimming: 9 bases; J trimming: 1 base; junction bases outside the gene matches: 5. Germline V CDR1 and CDR2: SNHLY, FYNNEI. The CDR3 DNA reads TGTGCCAGTACACAGGGGAGGAACACTGAAGCTTTCTTT. The encoded protein is CASTQGRNTEAFF.

The gene calls are TRBV15 and TRBJ2-2; D call uncertain. The length of the CDR3 is 12 residues. Germline CDR1 reads LNHNV; CDR2 reads YYDKDF (reference sequence). Deletions cut 4 bases from V and 2 bases from J, with 2 bases between. CDR3: CATSINTGELFF. The CDR3 bases are TGTGCCACCAGCATAAACACCGGGGAGCTGTTTTTT.

V usage is TRBV19 and J usage is TRBJ2-1; a possible D gene is TRBD1 (6 bases). The CDR3 runs 13 residues. Deletions cut 3 bases from V and 12 bases from J, with 15 bases between. The germline gives CDR1 LNHDA, CDR2 SQIVND (reference sequence). CDR3 residues: CASSIRDKATQFF. The CDR3 coding sequence is TGTGCCAGTAGTATTCGGGACAAAGCAACGCAGTTCTTC.

This chain links TRBV4-2 with TRBJ2-1, with 11 bases aligning to TRBD2. CDR1 and CDR2 from the germline V gene are LGHNA and YNFKEQ. The CDR3 extends over 16 amino acids. The ends lost 0 bases at V and 8 bases at J; junction bases unmatched: 6. As DNA, the CDR3 is TGTGCCAGCAGCCAAGATCTAGCGGGGGGCAGCCATGAGCAGTTCTTC. Translation: CASSQDLAGGSHEQFF.